This T cell receptor beta chain derives from a study of blood T cell repertoires in COVID-19. Original methodology: It was from reference gene primer amplification that nucleated cell counts were estimated. Generated by immunoSEQ multiplex PCR, the TCRdb table keeps only in-frame clones and is missing some. From that table come the V and J calls and clone size; the DNA was used to work out D and trimming. The table has around 300,000 clones, around nine tenths seen once. Self-reported history from a screening survey and questionnaire set each donor's cohort. The study counted Cohort 3 donors as recovered given two negative PCRs, clearance, or symptom resolution. Germline V gene sequence: CDR1 SGHRS, CDR2 YFSETQ. V shed 4 bases and J 5 bases; nucleotides not matched to a gene: 3. The CDR3 has 14 amino acids. This clone was counted a single time.

Source material: PBMCs or T cells enriched from blood (not recorded which). This chain links TRBV5-1 with TRBJ1-1; the match to TRBD1 covers 12 bases. This TCR derives from a woman between 18 and 29 years old who had recovered from COVID-19. The CDR3 coding sequence is TGCGCCAGCAGCGAGGGACAGGGGGCAACTGAAGCTTTCTTT. This translates into CASSEGQGATEAFF.